This entry describes one T cell receptor (beta chain). Its antigen is not identified. This entry comes from a study of T cell repertoires in cytomegalovirus infection. Each CDR3 protein is one row after TCRdb ran MiXCR on the reads. The sample shows roughly 990,000 distinct CDR3 sequences, about 33% of them seen only once. Germline values: CDR1 MNHEY, CDR2 SVGAGI. This CDR3 comprises 15 residues. V lost 0 bases, J lost 10 bases, and 10 bases stayed unmatched. The TCR originated in a human donor in good health (CMV status not recorded). Some clones in this sample may be carry-over from other donors' samples. The genes are TRBV6-5 and TRBJ1-1; TRBD1 matches 8 bases. This specimen was cultured CD8+ T cells from PBMCs, taken from culture after CMV antigen stimulation. This CDR3 reads CASSYSSGQAGGAFF. The CDR3 nucleotides read TGTGCCAGCAGTTACTCGTCGGGACAGGCGGGGGGAGCTTTCTTT.